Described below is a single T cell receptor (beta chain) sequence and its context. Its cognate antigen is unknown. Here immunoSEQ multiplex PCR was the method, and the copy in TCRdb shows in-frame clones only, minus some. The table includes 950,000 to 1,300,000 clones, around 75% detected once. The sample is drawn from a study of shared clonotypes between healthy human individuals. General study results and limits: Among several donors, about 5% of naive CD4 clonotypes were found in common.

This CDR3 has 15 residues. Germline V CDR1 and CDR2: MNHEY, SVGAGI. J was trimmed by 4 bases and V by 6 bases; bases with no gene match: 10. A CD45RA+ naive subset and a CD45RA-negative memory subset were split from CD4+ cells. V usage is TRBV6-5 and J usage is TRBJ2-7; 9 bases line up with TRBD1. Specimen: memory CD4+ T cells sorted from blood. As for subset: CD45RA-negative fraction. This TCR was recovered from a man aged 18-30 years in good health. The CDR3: CASRNQDRGLYEQYF. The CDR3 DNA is TGTGCCAGCAGGAACCAGGACAGGGGCTTATACGAGCAGTACTTC.